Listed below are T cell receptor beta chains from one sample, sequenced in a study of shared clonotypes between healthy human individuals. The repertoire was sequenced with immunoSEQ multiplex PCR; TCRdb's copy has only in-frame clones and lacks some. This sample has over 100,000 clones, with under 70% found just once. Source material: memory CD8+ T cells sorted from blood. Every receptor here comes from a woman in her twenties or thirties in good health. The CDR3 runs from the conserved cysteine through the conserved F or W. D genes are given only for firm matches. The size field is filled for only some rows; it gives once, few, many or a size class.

CDR3 protein: CSAKLGIGNTIYF
CDR3 DNA: TGCAGCGCCAAGCTCGGGATCGGAAACACCATATATTTT
V gene: TRBV29-1
clone size: few
J gene: TRBJ1-3
D gene: -

CDR3 protein: CSARPYEQYF
CDR3 DNA: TGCAGTGCTAGACCGTACGAGCAGTACTTC
V gene: TRBV20-1
clone size: -
J gene: TRBJ2-7
D gene: -

CDR3 protein: CASSGSRDRENNEQFF
CDR3 DNA: TGTGCCAGCAGTGGGTCCCGGGACAGGGAGAACAATGAGCAGTTCTTC
V gene: TRBV25-1
clone size: -
J gene: TRBJ2-1
D gene: TRBD1

CDR3 protein: CAWRISPGSYNEQFF
CDR3 DNA: TGTGCCTGGAGGATCTCTCCGGGCAGCTACAATGAGCAGTTCTTC
V gene: TRBV30
clone size: -
J gene: TRBJ2-1
D gene: -

CDR3 protein: CASSSQRLAGGIDTQYF
CDR3 DNA: TGTGCCAGCAGCTCCCAGCGGCTAGCGGGAGGAATAGATACGCAGTATTTT
V gene: TRBV7-9
clone size: once
J gene: TRBJ2-3
D gene: TRBD2

CDR3 protein: CAWRTPGAPAFF
CDR3 DNA: TGTGCCTGGAGGACCCCGGGGGCGCCGGCTTTCTTT
V gene: TRBV30
clone size: -
J gene: TRBJ1-1
D gene: -

CDR3 protein: CASSQGQGEGYEQYF
CDR3 DNA: TGCGCCAGCAGCCAGGGACAGGGTGAGGGCTACGAGCAGTACTTC
V gene: TRBV4-1
clone size: -
J gene: TRBJ2-7
D gene: TRBD1

CDR3 protein: CASGLAPRASRETQYF
CDR3 DNA: TGTGCCAGCGGACTAGCGCCGAGGGCCAGTAGAGAGACCCAGTACTTC
V gene: TRBV27
clone size: once
J gene: TRBJ2-5
D gene: TRBD2

CDR3 protein: CASSSKLRGRSYEQYF
CDR3 DNA: TGCGCCAGCAGCTCTAAGCTCCGCGGGAGATCCTACGAGCAGTACTTC
V gene: TRBV5-1
clone size: -
J gene: TRBJ2-7
D gene: TRBD2

CDR3 protein: CASSPPSWGNTEAFF
CDR3 DNA: TGTGCCAGCAGCCCCCCCTCCTGGGGAAACACTGAAGCTTTCTTT
V gene: TRBV7-9
clone size: -
J gene: TRBJ1-1
D gene: -

CDR3 protein: CASSRTASTDTQYF
CDR3 DNA: TGTGCCAGCAGTCGGACAGCGAGCACAGATACGCAGTATTTT
V gene: TRBV28
clone size: -
J gene: TRBJ2-3
D gene: -

CDR3 protein: CASSQDRVGGYTF
CDR3 DNA: TGTGCCAGCAGCCAGGACAGGGTCGGTGGCTACACCTTC
V gene: TRBV7-9
clone size: -
J gene: TRBJ1-2
D gene: TRBD1

CDR3 protein: CASRPQENTGELFF
CDR3 DNA: TGTGCCAGCAGACCTCAGGAGAACACCGGGGAGCTGTTTTTT
V gene: TRBV5-4
clone size: -
J gene: TRBJ2-2
D gene: -

CDR3 protein: CASSSEASSYNEQFF
CDR3 DNA: TGTGCCAGTAGTTCGGAGGCAAGCTCCTACAATGAGCAGTTCTTC
V gene: TRBV19
clone size: few
J gene: TRBJ2-1
D gene: -

CDR3 protein: CASSFSGANVLTF
CDR3 DNA: TGTGCCAGCAGTTTCTCTGGGGCCAACGTCCTGACTTTC
V gene: TRBV27
clone size: -
J gene: TRBJ2-6
D gene: -

CDR3 protein: CASSPAPLQDNQPQHF
CDR3 DNA: TGTGCCAGCAGTCCAGCCCCCCTTCAGGACAATCAGCCCCAGCATTTT
V gene: TRBV28
clone size: once
J gene: TRBJ1-5
D gene: -

CDR3 protein: CASSGLLARLNEKLFF
CDR3 DNA: TGTGCCAGCAGTGGGCTATTAGCCCGCCTTAATGAAAAACTGTTTTTT
V gene: TRBV6-1
clone size: few
J gene: TRBJ1-4
D gene: -

CDR3 protein: CASSYTSGGSDEQFF
CDR3 DNA: TGTGCCAGCAGCTATACTAGCGGAGGTAGCGATGAGCAGTTCTTC
V gene: TRBV6-1
clone size: many
J gene: TRBJ2-1
D gene: TRBD2

CDR3 protein: CASSKDREMQQYF
CDR3 DNA: TGTGCCAGCAGCAAGGACAGGGAGATGCAGCAGTACTTC
V gene: TRBV7-7
clone size: -
J gene: TRBJ2-7
D gene: TRBD1

CDR3 protein: CASSTRSGRLGETQYF
CDR3 DNA: TGTGCCAGCAGTACAAGAAGCGGGAGGTTAGGAGAGACCCAGTACTTC
V gene: TRBV27
clone size: -
J gene: TRBJ2-5
D gene: TRBD2

CDR3 protein: CASSRGQGETQYF
CDR3 DNA: TGTGCCAGCAGCCGCGGACAGGGTGAGACCCAGTACTTC
V gene: TRBV7-9
clone size: few
J gene: TRBJ2-5
D gene: TRBD1

CDR3 protein: CAISESISLTGGAFF
CDR3 DNA: TGTGCCATCAGTGAGTCGATAAGCCTCACGGGCGGAGCTTTCTTT
V gene: TRBV10-3
clone size: once
J gene: TRBJ1-1
D gene: -

CDR3 protein: CATSRDIEGGNTIYF
CDR3 DNA: TGTGCCACCAGCAGAGATATTGAGGGAGGAAACACCATATATTTT
V gene: TRBV15
clone size: -
J gene: TRBJ1-3
D gene: -

CDR3 protein: CASSEYGYRGEETQYF
CDR3 DNA: TGTGCCAGCAGTGAATATGGGTACAGGGGAGAGGAGACCCAGTACTTC
V gene: TRBV28
clone size: once
J gene: TRBJ2-5
D gene: TRBD1

CDR3 protein: CASSDGTGEDQPQHF
CDR3 DNA: TGCGCCAGCAGTGACGGGACAGGGGAGGATCAGCCCCAGCATTTT
V gene: TRBV4-1
clone size: -
J gene: TRBJ1-5
D gene: TRBD1

CDR3 protein: CASSGIDGELFF
CDR3 DNA: TGTGCCAGCAGTGGCATAGACGGGGAGCTGTTTTTT
V gene: TRBV6-6
clone size: many
J gene: TRBJ2-2
D gene: -

CDR3 protein: CASSFHSSGNTIYF
CDR3 DNA: TGTGCCAGCAGTTTCCACAGCTCTGGAAACACCATATATTTT
V gene: TRBV28
clone size: once
J gene: TRBJ1-3
D gene: -

CDR3 protein: CASSSTGTTYEQYF
CDR3 DNA: TGTGCCAGCAGTTCAACCGGGACGACCTACGAGCAGTACTTC
V gene: TRBV27
clone size: many
J gene: TRBJ2-7
D gene: -

CDR3 protein: CASSVVPNGGSLESPEFF
CDR3 DNA: TGTGCCAGCAGCGTAGTGCCGAATGGGGGAAGTCTCGAATCCCCGGAGTTCTTC
V gene: TRBV9
clone size: few
J gene: TRBJ2-1
D gene: -

CDR3 protein: CASSLGWASGPYEQYF
CDR3 DNA: TGTGCCAGCAGCTTAGGGTGGGCTAGCGGCCCCTACGAGCAGTACTTC
V gene: TRBV7-9
clone size: -
J gene: TRBJ2-7
D gene: TRBD2

CDR3 protein: CASSLSGNGKGEQYF
CDR3 DNA: TGTGCCAGCAGCTTATCTGGGAATGGGAAAGGCGAGCAGTACTTC
V gene: TRBV7-9
clone size: -
J gene: TRBJ2-7
D gene: -

CDR3 protein: CASSKRTGDEKLFF
CDR3 DNA: TGTGCCAGCAGTAAAAGGACTGGAGATGAAAAACTGTTTTTT
V gene: TRBV25-1
clone size: -
J gene: TRBJ1-4
D gene: -